These 18 T cell receptor beta chains were all obtained from the same sample, sequenced in a study of CD8 T cells in ankylosing spondylitis. TCRdb passed the 5' RACE reads through MiXCR, listing each CDR3 protein once. The data show some 140,000 distinct CDR3 sequences, with roughly 8.8% seen just once and 7.3% held by the top ten. Sequenced sample: synovial fluid, either unsorted or a sorted T cell fraction (not recorded which). These receptors all stem from a male donor with ankylosing spondylitis.

At least ten counts were recorded for this clonotype. V is TRBV4-2 and J is TRBJ2-1; 11 positions agree with TRBD2. The CDR3 sequence is 16 residues long. The germline gives CDR1 LGHNA, CDR2 YNFKEQ. Trimming at V came to 7 bases and at J to 3 bases, leaving 8 bases not matched to a gene. CDR3 region: CASTPRGTSGYNEQFF. The DNA for the CDR3 is TGTGCCAGCACTCCAAGAGGGACTAGCGGCTACAATGAGCAGTTCTTC.

This clonotype was counted between two and nine times. The chain carries TRBV5-1 and TRBJ2-6; D is uncertain. CDR1 is SGHRS and CDR2 is YFSETQ in the germline V gene. There are 16 residues in the CDR3. Trimming cost V 0 bases and J 2 bases, with 9 bases left between them. CDR3 amino acids: CASSLGPYAGANVLTF. CDR3 DNA: TGCGCCAGCAGCTTGGGACCCTATGCTGGGGCCAACGTCCTGACTTTC.

In its sample, this clonotype was seen a few times. This sequence joins TRBV29-1 and TRBJ1-2; 8 nucleotides line up with TRBD1. Looked up from germline, CDR1 is SQVTM and CDR2 is ANQGSEA. V was clipped by 7 bases and J by 3 bases; unmatched bases: 7. The CDR3 is made up of 13 amino acids. The CDR3 region has the DNA TGCAGCGGCGGCCCGGGACAGGACTATGGCTACACCTTC. It translates to CSGGPGQDYGYTF.

This clonotype was seen repeatedly, ten times or more. The chain combines TRBV20-1 with TRBJ1-6; no clear D. This CDR3 is 15 amino acids long. V lost 5 bases to trimming and J lost 2 bases, with 13 bases between them. From germline, CDR1 is DFQATT and CDR2 SNEGSKA (reference sequence). This chain's CDR3 is CSARPWTPYNSPLHF. The DNA for the CDR3 is TGCAGTGCTCGGCCATGGACCCCCTATAATTCACCCCTCCACTTT.

The chain uses TRBV29-1 and TRBJ2-5; TRBD1 is a possible D gene (6 bases). CDR3 length equals 13 residues. The germline gives CDR1 SQVTM, CDR2 ANQGSEA. Trimming cost V 4 bases and J 4 bases, with 13 bases left between them. The CDR3 DNA follows: TGCAGCGTTGCTGGGGGCATCGGAGAGACCCAGTACTTC. This codes for CSVAGGIGETQYF.

The V and J genes are TRBV7-8 and TRBJ1-2; 8 bases line up with TRBD1. After removal of 5 bases from V and 4 bases from J, the junction contained 6 bases not matched to a gene. The CDR3 length is 14 residues. CDR1 and CDR2 from the germline V gene are SGHVS and FQNEAQ. CDR3 in amino acids: CASSQDRVSYGYTF. DNA of the CDR3: TGTGCCAGCAGCCAGGACAGGGTTTCCTATGGCTACACCTTC. Looking up the rest from reference TRBV7-8 and TRBJ1-2 gives the full variable domain: GAGVSQSPRYKVAKRGQDVALRCDPISGHVSLFWYQQALGQGPEFLTYFQNEAQLDKSGLPSDRFFAERPEGSVSTLKIQRTQQEDSAVYLCASSQDRVSYGYTFGSGTRLTVV.

There are many counts of this clonotype. The gene calls are TRBV5-1 and TRBJ2-4, with a tentative D call TRBD1 (5 bases). The length of the CDR3 is 14 residues. V lost 4 bases to trimming and J lost 0 bases, with 8 bases between them. Germline lookup yields CDR1 SGHRS and CDR2 YFSETQ. The CDR3 reads CASSPGQAKNIQYF. DNA for the CDR3: TGCGCCAGCAGCCCTGGACAAGCCAAAAACATTCAGTACTTC.

There are many counts of this clonotype. V gene TRBV29-1 combines with J gene TRBJ2-7; TRBD1 matches at 8 bases. The length of the CDR3 is 11 residues. The germline gives CDR1 SQVTM, CDR2 ANQGSEA. V dropped 7 bases and J dropped 6; count of bases not matched to a gene: 5. The DNA for the CDR3 is TGCAGCGCTGGACAGGGCGGCGAGCAGTACTTC. It is translated as CSAGQGGEQYF.

This clonotype was detected many times. The gene calls are TRBV12-3 or TRBV12-4 and TRBJ2-5; D gene ambiguous. V was trimmed by 6 bases and J by 5 bases, leaving 16 bases between them. The CDR3 covers 14 residues. The CDR3 spells CASSFSTTEETQYF. In nucleotides, the CDR3 is TGTGCCAGCAGCTTTTCGACAACGGAGGAGACCCAGTACTTC.

This clonotype was detected only a few times. One junction end does not reproduce the germline sequence, and a read error may be involved. The chain employs TRBV7-7 and TRBJ2-1; D remains ambiguous. This CDR3 comprises 15 residues. CDR1 is SSHAT, CDR2 FNYEAQ, per germline (reference sequence). CDR3 in amino acids: CASSLGRGSYNEQFF. The CDR3 bases are TGTGCTAGCAGCTTAGGAAGAGGCTCCTACAATGAGCAGTTCTTC.

V and J are TRBV20-1 and TRBJ2-1, with 9 bases aligning to TRBD2. CDR3 length: 12 residues. In germline, CDR1 is DFQATT, CDR2 SNEGSKA (reference sequence). Trimming at V came to 6 bases and at J to 9 bases, leaving 6 bases not matched to a gene. CDR3 nucleotides: TGCAGTGCCCCGGGACTAGCTAGTGAGCAGTTCTTC. Translation gives CSAPGLASEQFF.

V usage is TRBV4-2 and J usage is TRBJ2-2, with a weak D call TRBD1 (6 bases). V was cut by 0 bases and J by 8 bases, with 16 bases left in between. Germline values: CDR1 LGHNA, CDR2 YNFKEQ. The CDR3 runs 16 residues. CDR3 loop: CASSQELTGFRGELFF. CDR3 bases: TGTGCCAGCAGCCAAGAATTAACAGGGTTCCGGGGGGAGCTGTTTTTT.

This clonotype showed up many times. The chain is built from TRBV10-2 and TRBJ1-5, with D tentatively TRBD1 (6 bases). The V end lost 4 bases, the J end lost 5 bases, and 15 bases lay between the germline ends. The germline CDR1 and CDR2 sequences are WSHSY and SAAADI. The CDR3 totals 15 residues. CDR3 DNA sequence: TGCGCCAGCAGTGGCGCCCGGGACATTTATCAGCCCCAGCATTTT. Its protein product is CASSGARDIYQPQHF.

This clonotype was counted only a few times. The rearrangement joins TRBV6-5 to TRBJ1-2; tentatively, D is TRBD1 (5 bases). Germline V gene sequence: CDR1 MNHEY, CDR2 SVGAGI. V was cut by 6 bases and J by 4 bases, with 18 bases left in between. The CDR3 covers 15 residues. CDR3 sequence (DNA): TGTGCCAGCAGCTATGGACCGAAGGGACTCTATGGCTACACCTTC. Its translation: CASSYGPKGLYGYTF.

The chain is built from TRBV7-3 and TRBJ1-1; D is uncertain. The ends were cut back, 5 bases at V and 1 base at J, with 14 bases in the middle. The CDR3 has 15 residues. Germline CDR1 and CDR2: SGHTA and FQGTGA. The CDR3: CASSPPGGENTEAFF. CDR3 nucleotide sequence: TGTGCCAGCAGCCCCCCCGGTGGTGAGAACACTGAAGCTTTCTTT.

This clonotype was seen many times. This sequence joins TRBV29-1 and TRBJ2-5; a possible D gene is TRBD1 (6 bases). Germline assignment: CDR1 SQVTM and CDR2 ANQGSEA. V was pared by 3 bases and J by 9 bases, with 14 bases between. This CDR3 region has 12 residues. CDR3 sequence reads: CSVDLSGVAQYF. The CDR3 DNA reads TGCAGCGTTGATTTATCAGGGGTGGCCCAGTACTTC.

Ten or more counts support this clonotype. J is TRBJ1-5 and V is TRBV2, with D perhaps TRBD1 (6 bases). Germline assignment: CDR1 SNHLY and CDR2 FYNNEI. CDR3 length: 15 residues. Trimming removed 6 bases at V and 0 bases at J, with 12 bases between. For the CDR3, the DNA is TGTGCCAGCAGATCCGGACAGTATAGCAATCAGCCCCAGCATTTT. Encoded protein: CASRSGQYSNQPQHF.

Many counts were recorded for this clonotype. The V and J genes are TRBV28 and TRBJ1-1, with D perhaps TRBD1 (5 bases). The V gene's germline CDR1 is MDHEN and CDR2 SYDVKM. With 10 bases removed from V and 2 bases from J, the gap between germline ends came to 11 bases. The CDR3 sequence is 12 residues long. This CDR3 is CATRERNTEAFF. CDR3 nucleotides: TGTGCCACCAGGGAAAGAAACACTGAAGCTTTCTTT.